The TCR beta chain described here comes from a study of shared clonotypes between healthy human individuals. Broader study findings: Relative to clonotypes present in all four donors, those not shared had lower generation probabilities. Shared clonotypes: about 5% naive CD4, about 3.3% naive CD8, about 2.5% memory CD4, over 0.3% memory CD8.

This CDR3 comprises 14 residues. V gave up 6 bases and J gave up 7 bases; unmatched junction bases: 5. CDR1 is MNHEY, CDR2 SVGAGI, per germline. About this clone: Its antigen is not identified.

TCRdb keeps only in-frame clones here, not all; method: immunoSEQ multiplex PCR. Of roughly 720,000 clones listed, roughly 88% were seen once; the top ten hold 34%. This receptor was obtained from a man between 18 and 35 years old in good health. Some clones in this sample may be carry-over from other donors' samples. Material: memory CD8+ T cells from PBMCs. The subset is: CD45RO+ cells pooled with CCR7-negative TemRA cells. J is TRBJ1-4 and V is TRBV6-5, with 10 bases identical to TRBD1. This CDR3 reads CASSRTGGSEKLFF. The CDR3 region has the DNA TGTGCCAGCAGCAGGACAGGGGGAAGTGAAAAACTGTTTTTT.